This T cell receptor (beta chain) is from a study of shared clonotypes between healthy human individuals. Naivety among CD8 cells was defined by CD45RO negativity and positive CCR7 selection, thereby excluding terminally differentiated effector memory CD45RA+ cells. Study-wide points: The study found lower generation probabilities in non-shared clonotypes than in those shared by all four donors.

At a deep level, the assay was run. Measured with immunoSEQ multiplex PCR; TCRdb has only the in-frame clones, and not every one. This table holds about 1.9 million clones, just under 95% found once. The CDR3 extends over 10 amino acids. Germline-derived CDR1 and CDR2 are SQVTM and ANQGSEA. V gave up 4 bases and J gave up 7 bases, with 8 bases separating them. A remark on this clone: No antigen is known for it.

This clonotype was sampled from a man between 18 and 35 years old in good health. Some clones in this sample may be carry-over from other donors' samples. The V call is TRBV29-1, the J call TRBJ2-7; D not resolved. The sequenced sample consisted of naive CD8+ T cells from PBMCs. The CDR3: CSVAVGEQYF. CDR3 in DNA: TGCAGCGTTGCCGTCGGAGAGCAGTACTTC.